Detailed here is one T cell receptor (beta chain). Its target is unknown. This CDR3 has 15 residues. From germline, CDR1 is SGHDT and CDR2 YYEEEE. V lost 0 bases and J 9 bases, leaving 16 bases between the germline ends. The data were taken from a study of naive and memory T cell subsets. An equimolar mix of two oligonucleotides served as the beta constant-region primer for TRBC1 and TRBC2. Nested alpha and beta constant-region primers with the SP2 primer drove four PCR rounds on ligated cDNA. MiXCR was run by TCRdb on the UMI-ligation and nested PCR reads, yielding one entry per CDR3 protein. The sample records 95,000 to 110,000 distinct CDR3 sequences, about 15% being singletons. Study findings and constraints: A few larger clonotypes appeared in naive repertoires, especially CD8, possibly memory cells re-expressing CD45RA. Each distinct alpha or beta sequence counts as one clonotype.

This clonotype was sampled from a human donor in good health. The specimen was naive CD8+ T cells from blood. V and J are TRBV5-6 and TRBJ2-1; D is undetermined. CDR3 sequence reads: CASSLGQIRFGEQFF. The CDR3 coding sequence is TGTGCCAGCAGCTTGGGGCAGATACGGTTTGGTGAGCAGTTCTTC.